This T cell receptor beta chain originates from a study of blood T cell repertoires in COVID-19. Assay: immunoSEQ multiplex PCR; the TCRdb copy retains only in-frame clones and omits some. This sample has 50,000 to 65,000 clones, with under 80% found just once. This clone has a handful of counts. Germline trimming cut 3 bases from V and 7 bases from J; bases unmatched to any gene: 9. The CDR3 consists of 15 residues. Looked up from germline, CDR1 is SGHTA and CDR2 is FQGTGA. The material sequenced was PBMCs or T cells enriched from blood (not recorded which). The sequence derives from a woman aged 60-75 years who had been exposed to COVID-19. The rearrangement uses TRBV7-3 and TRBJ2-1; TRBD2 matches at 7 bases. CDR3 sequence: CASSLGSVGRNEQFF. The DNA for the CDR3 is TGTGCCAGCAGCTTGGGAAGTGTCGGGAGGAATGAGCAGTTCTTC.